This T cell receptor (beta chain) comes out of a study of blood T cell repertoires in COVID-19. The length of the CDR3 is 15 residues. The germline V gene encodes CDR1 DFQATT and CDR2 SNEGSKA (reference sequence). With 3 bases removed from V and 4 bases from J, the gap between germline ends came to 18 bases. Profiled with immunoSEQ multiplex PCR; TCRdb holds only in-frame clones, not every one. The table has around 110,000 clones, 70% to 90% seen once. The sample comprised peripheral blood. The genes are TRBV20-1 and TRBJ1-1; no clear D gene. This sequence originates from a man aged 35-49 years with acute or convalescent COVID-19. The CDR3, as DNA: TGCAGTGCTAGTGGGGTCCGGGGTTGGGGCACTGAAGCTTTCTTT. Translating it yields CSASGVRGWGTEAFF.